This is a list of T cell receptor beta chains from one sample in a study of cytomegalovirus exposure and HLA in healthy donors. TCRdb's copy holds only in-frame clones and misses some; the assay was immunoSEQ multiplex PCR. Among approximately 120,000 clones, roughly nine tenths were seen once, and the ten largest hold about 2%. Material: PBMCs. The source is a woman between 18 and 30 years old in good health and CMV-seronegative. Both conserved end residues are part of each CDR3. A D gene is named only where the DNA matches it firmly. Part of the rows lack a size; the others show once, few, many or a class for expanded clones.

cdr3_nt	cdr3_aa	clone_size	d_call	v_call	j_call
TGTGCCAGCAGACTTAGCGGGATGTCGCTGTACGAGCAGTACTTC	CASRLSGMSLYEQYF	few	TRBD2	TRBV6-5	TRBJ2-7
TGTGCCAGCAGCTTCAACAGGGACCCCCAAGAGACCCAGTACTTC	CASSFNRDPQETQYF	-	-	TRBV7-9	TRBJ2-5
TGTGCCAGCACCTTAGGCCGGGACAGGTCCTATGGCTACACCTTC	CASTLGRDRSYGYTF	few	TRBD1	TRBV11-2	TRBJ1-2
TGTGCCAGCAAGGTCTCTAGCGGGAGCTACGAGCAGTACTTC	CASKVSSGSYEQYF	once	TRBD2	TRBV6-5	TRBJ2-7
TGTGCCAGTAGTCCCTACAGGGGAGACGGAGAGACCCAGTACTTC	CASSPYRGDGETQYF	-	TRBD1	TRBV19	TRBJ2-5
TGTGCCACCAGCAGAGATCGATATTCAGCTAATGAAAAACTGTTTTTT	CATSRDRYSANEKLFF	-	-	TRBV15	TRBJ1-4
TGTGCCAGTACCGGGACCGGGGAGCTGTTTTTT	CASTGTGELFF	-	-	TRBV19	TRBJ2-2
TGTGCCAGCAGTTTAATAGCGGGAGGGGGGTTTGGCAATGAGCAGTTCTTC	CASSLIAGGGFGNEQFF	-	TRBD2	TRBV28	TRBJ2-1
TGTGCCAGCAGCCAAAATCGAGCGAGTACGCAGTATTTT	CASSQNRASTQYF	-	-	TRBV4-2	TRBJ2-3
TGTGCCAGCAGACGAGGGACTAGCGGGACGAGCTCCTACAATGAGCAGTTCTTC	CASRRGTSGTSSYNEQFF	once	TRBD2	TRBV5-5	TRBJ2-1
TGTGCCAGCAGCTTGGGGGGGCGTAAGGCCTACGAGCAGTACTTC	CASSLGGRKAYEQYF	few	-	TRBV5-4	TRBJ2-7
TGTGCCAGCAGCTTAGATGATGCGGGGGGAAACAATGAGCAGTTCTTC	CASSLDDAGGNNEQFF	-	TRBD2	TRBV11-2	TRBJ2-1
TGTGCCAGCAGCCGGAATGGGCGGGACGGGGAGACCCAGTACTTC	CASSRNGRDGETQYF	-	-	TRBV13	TRBJ2-5
TGTGCCACCAGCAGAGATGGAGGGAATGAGCAGTTCTTC	CATSRDGGNEQFF	-	-	TRBV15	TRBJ2-1
TGTGCCAGCAGTGAGGAGCAGCACACAGATACGCAGTATTTT	CASSEEQHTDTQYF	-	-	TRBV6-4	TRBJ2-3
TGTGCCAGCAGCGTAGGAGTAGGGGGCACAGAGACCCAGTACTTC	CASSVGVGGTETQYF	-	TRBD1	TRBV9	TRBJ2-5
TGCGCCAGCAGCTTGGGTGCGGGAGGCGCGACCCGAACCTACGAGCAGTACTTC	CASSLGAGGATRTYEQYF	-	TRBD2	TRBV5-1	TRBJ2-7